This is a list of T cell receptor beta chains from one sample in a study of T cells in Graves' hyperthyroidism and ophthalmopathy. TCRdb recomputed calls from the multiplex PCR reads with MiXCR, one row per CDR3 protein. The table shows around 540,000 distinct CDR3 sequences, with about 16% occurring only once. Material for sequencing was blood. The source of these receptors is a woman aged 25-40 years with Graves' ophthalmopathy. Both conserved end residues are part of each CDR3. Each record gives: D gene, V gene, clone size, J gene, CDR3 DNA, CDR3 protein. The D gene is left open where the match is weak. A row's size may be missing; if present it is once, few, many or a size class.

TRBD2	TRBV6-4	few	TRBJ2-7	TGTGCCAGCAGTGTGGGGACTATTTACGAGCAGTACTTC	CASSVGTIYEQYF
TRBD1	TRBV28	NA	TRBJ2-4	TGTGCCAGCAGTTTTCCCGGGACAGGGTTAGCCAAAAACATTCAGTACTTC	CASSFPGTGLAKNIQYF
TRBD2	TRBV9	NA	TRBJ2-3	TGTGCCAGCAGCGTAGCCCTATCCCCCTGGGGACTAGCGGGAGGGCCAGATACGCAGTATTTT	CASSVALSPWGLAGGPDTQYF
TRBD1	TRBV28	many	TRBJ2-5	TGTGCCAGCAGTCCCCGGACAGGGGGCTATGAGACCCAGTACTTC	CASSPRTGGYETQYF
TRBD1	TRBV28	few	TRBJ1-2	TGTGCCAGCAGTCCTTACTCGACAGGGCCCCTGGGCTATGGCTACACCTTC	CASSPYSTGPLGYGYTF
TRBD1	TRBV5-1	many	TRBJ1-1	TGCGCCAGCAGCTCACAAACAGGGGGCCTAATGAACACTGAAGCTTTCTTT	CASSSQTGGLMNTEAFF
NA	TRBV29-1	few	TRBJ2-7	TGCAGCGTTGTAACGGACTCCTACGAGCAGTACTTC	CSVVTDSYEQYF
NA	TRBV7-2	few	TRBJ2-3	TGTGCCAGCAGCTCCTCCTGGGGCGGAGATACGCAGTATTTT	CASSSSWGGDTQYF
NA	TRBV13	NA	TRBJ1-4	TGTGCCAGCAGAAAGGGGTCGACTAATGAAAAACTGTTTTTT	CASRKGSTNEKLFF
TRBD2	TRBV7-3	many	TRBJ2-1	TGTGCCAGCAGCCTTTGGACTAGCGGGGCGTACAATGAGCAGTTCTTC	CASSLWTSGAYNEQFF
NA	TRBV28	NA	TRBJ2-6	TGTGCCAGCAGTTTAAGTCGGGTATATGGGGCCAACGTCCTGACTTTC	CASSLSRVYGANVLTF
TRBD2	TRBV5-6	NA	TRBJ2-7	TGTGCCAGCAGCTTGGGGGCCCCGCTAGCGGGAGTTGGGTCCTACGAGCAGTACTTC	CASSLGAPLAGVGSYEQYF
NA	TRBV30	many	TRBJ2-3	TGTGCCTGGGAGACGGATTTCGATACAGATACGCAGTATTTT	CAWETDFDTDTQYF
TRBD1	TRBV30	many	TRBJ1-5	TGTGCCTGGACGGAGGGACAGGGGAATCAGCCCCAGCATTTT	CAWTEGQGNQPQHF
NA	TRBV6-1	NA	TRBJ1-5	TGTGCCAGCAGGGGGACACCCGGCAATCAGCCCCAGCATTTT	CASRGTPGNQPQHF
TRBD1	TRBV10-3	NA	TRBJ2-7	TGTGCCATCAGTGGTACAGGGGGCTTCGCCTACGAGCAGTACTTC	CAISGTGGFAYEQYF
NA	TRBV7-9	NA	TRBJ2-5	TGTGCCAGCAGGATCGGAAGGTCGGGAGCGTCTTCGGATACCCAGTACTTC	CASRIGRSGASSDTQYF
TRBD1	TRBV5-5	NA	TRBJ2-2	TGTGCCAGCAGCTTCGGACAGGGTTGGACCGGGGAGCTGTTTTTT	CASSFGQGWTGELFF
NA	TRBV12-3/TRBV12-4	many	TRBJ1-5	TGTGCCAGCAGTTACTGGACATTTCTTTATAGCAATCAGCCCCAGCATTTT	CASSYWTFLYSNQPQHF
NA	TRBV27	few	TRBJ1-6	TGTGCCAGCAGTTTCCGCTCTGGACTGGGAGTATCGGATTCACCCCTCCACTTT	CASSFRSGLGVSDSPLHF